This record covers a single TCR beta chain. How the authors handled the data: Reference gene primer amplification in the assay estimated nucleated cell counts. Clones were read by immunoSEQ multiplex PCR, and TCRdb kept only the in-frame ones, dropping some. The DNA gave D and trimming, while V, J and clone size come from that table. The sample shows approximately 230,000 clones, 70% to 90% of them seen only once. The data derive from a study of blood T cell repertoires in COVID-19. Study as a whole: Sources were T cells, B-cell-depleted T cells, or PBMCs; the material itself was cDNA or gDNA.

The CDR3 is 16 amino acids. V was cut by 8 bases and J by 2 bases, with 18 bases left in between. Germline V lookup: CDR1 LNHNV, CDR2 YYDKDF (reference sequence). The receptor comes from a man aged 18 to 30 with active or convalescent COVID-19. What was sequenced was peripheral blood. The chain recombines TRBV15 with TRBJ2-2, with D perhaps TRBD2 (7 bases). The CDR3 loop reads CATLEGGGPNTGELFF. The CDR3 DNA follows: TGTGCCACCCTAGAAGGGGGGGGCCCCAACACCGGGGAGCTGTTTTTT.